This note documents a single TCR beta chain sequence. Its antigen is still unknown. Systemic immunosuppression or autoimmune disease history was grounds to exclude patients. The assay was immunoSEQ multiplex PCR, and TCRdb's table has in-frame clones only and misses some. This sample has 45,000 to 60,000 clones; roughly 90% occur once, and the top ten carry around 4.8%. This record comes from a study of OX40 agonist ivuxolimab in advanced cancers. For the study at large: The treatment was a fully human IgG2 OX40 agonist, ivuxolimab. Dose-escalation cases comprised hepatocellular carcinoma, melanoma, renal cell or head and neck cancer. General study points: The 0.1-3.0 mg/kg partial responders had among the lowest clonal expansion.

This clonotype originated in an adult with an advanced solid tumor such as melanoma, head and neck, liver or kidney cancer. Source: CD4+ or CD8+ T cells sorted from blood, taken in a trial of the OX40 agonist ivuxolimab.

CDR3 in amino acids: CASSLGLAADTQYF. The CDR3 DNA reads as TGTGCCAGCAGCTTAGGTCTAGCGGCAGATACGCAGTATTTT. The chain combines TRBV11-3 with TRBJ2-3, with 7 bases lining up with TRBD2. Germline CDR1 and CDR2: SGHNT and YENEEA. This CDR3 is built from 14 residues. The V and J ends lost 1 base and 4 bases, in that order; junction bases with no gene match: 2.